Listed below are T cell receptor beta chains from one sample, sequenced in a study of blood T cells in healthy people across ages. MiXCR, applied by TCRdb to the 5' RACE reads, yields one record per CDR3 protein. The sample shows 700,000 or so distinct CDR3 sequences, approximately 40% of them seen only once. The sample taken for sequencing was blood. The receptors stem from a man at least 80 years old in good health. CDR3s leave out the opening cysteine and the closing phenylalanine or tryptophan. The order of the fields is clone size, V gene, CDR3 protein. A clone size is listed for some rows: how often the clone was seen (once, few, many), or a class if it is expanded.

clone_size: NA
v_call: TRBV20-1
cdr3_aa: SARDRGGLAGGVNNEQF

clone_size: many
v_call: TRBV14
cdr3_aa: ASSRASGGDTQY

clone_size: many
v_call: TRBV4-3
cdr3_aa: ASSPRETDTQY

clone_size: NA
v_call: TRBV20-1
cdr3_aa: SARGQTYEQY

clone_size: NA
v_call: TRBV7-2
cdr3_aa: ASSLSAGKLF

clone_size: NA
v_call: TRBV3-1
cdr3_aa: ASSLPASGRAHEQF

clone_size: NA
v_call: TRBV12-3/TRBV12-4
cdr3_aa: ASTLGRGLNNEQF

clone_size: NA
v_call: TRBV20-1
cdr3_aa: SARAPDKAFGYEQY

clone_size: NA
v_call: TRBV20-1
cdr3_aa: SARARWSYEQY

clone_size: NA
v_call: TRBV6-4
cdr3_aa: ASSQDGRADTQY

clone_size: NA
v_call: TRBV7-2
cdr3_aa: ASSPAGGRTDTQY

clone_size: few
v_call: TRBV20-1
cdr3_aa: SASLDRAGYEQY

clone_size: NA
v_call: TRBV20-1
cdr3_aa: SARKTGVKNQPQH

clone_size: many
v_call: TRBV7-2
cdr3_aa: ASSLPAVGYT

clone_size: NA
v_call: TRBV7-2
cdr3_aa: ASSQDRVGGYT

clone_size: many
v_call: TRBV29-1
cdr3_aa: SVVKGQGAYEQY

clone_size: many
v_call: TRBV29-1
cdr3_aa: SVGHPYNEQF

clone_size: once
v_call: TRBV20-1
cdr3_aa: SDDITSGGRETQY

clone_size: NA
v_call: TRBV4-2
cdr3_aa: ASSRDLGSASGANVLT

clone_size: few
v_call: TRBV15
cdr3_aa: ATSRDLQETQY

clone_size: few
v_call: TRBV7-6
cdr3_aa: ASSLGTGGRGYT

clone_size: many
v_call: TRBV7-6
cdr3_aa: ASSFRTGNGYT

clone_size: few
v_call: TRBV14
cdr3_aa: ASSQDLGPVIGYT

clone_size: NA
v_call: TRBV7-2
cdr3_aa: ASSPAKGSYEQY

clone_size: NA
v_call: TRBV4-3
cdr3_aa: ASSPTGDAETQY

clone_size: few
v_call: TRBV12-3/TRBV12-4
cdr3_aa: ASRRNYEQY

clone_size: NA
v_call: TRBV2
cdr3_aa: ASSELMSGSGADTQY

clone_size: NA
v_call: TRBV3-1
cdr3_aa: ASSHDRGPYEQY

clone_size: NA
v_call: TRBV7-8
cdr3_aa: ASSLDPGQESSYNSPLH

clone_size: NA
v_call: TRBV12-3/TRBV12-4
cdr3_aa: ASSRPRGRDYGYT

clone_size: few
v_call: TRBV25-1
cdr3_aa: ASSTTGMSTDTQY

clone_size: NA
v_call: TRBV15
cdr3_aa: ATSRLGRARDTDTQY

clone_size: NA
v_call: TRBV20-1
cdr3_aa: SGLVVAGGFVIDYEQY

clone_size: NA
v_call: TRBV3-1
cdr3_aa: ASSQSQRLYEQY

clone_size: NA
v_call: TRBV9
cdr3_aa: ANSPHRTGGGGNYGYT

clone_size: few
v_call: TRBV30
cdr3_aa: AWAPGQGYEQY

clone_size: NA
v_call: TRBV7-3
cdr3_aa: ASSLEGGLAGDEQF

clone_size: many
v_call: TRBV6-2/TRBV6-3
cdr3_aa: ASSFSGDEQY

clone_size: NA
v_call: TRBV20-1
cdr3_aa: SARIAHDYEQY

clone_size: many
v_call: TRBV20-1
cdr3_aa: SASSGTGRGVNQETQY

clone_size: few
v_call: TRBV4-2
cdr3_aa: ASSQDLGSDALVFYNEQF

clone_size: NA
v_call: TRBV12-3/TRBV12-4
cdr3_aa: ASSRDSTGELF

clone_size: few
v_call: TRBV12-3/TRBV12-4
cdr3_aa: ASSLHSADTQY

clone_size: few
v_call: TRBV5-8
cdr3_aa: ASSLAFGFFTDTQY

clone_size: few
v_call: TRBV6-5
cdr3_aa: ASTRGSSNSPLH

clone_size: few
v_call: TRBV7-2
cdr3_aa: ASTRLGHPSYEQY

clone_size: few
v_call: TRBV5-1
cdr3_aa: ASSPGLAGARGTQY

clone_size: many
v_call: TRBV7-9
cdr3_aa: ASSSSGRTDTQY

clone_size: few
v_call: TRBV24-1
cdr3_aa: ATSDIEVGGETQY

clone_size: NA
v_call: TRBV9
cdr3_aa: ASSVGLRRYQETQY

clone_size: NA
v_call: TRBV7-2
cdr3_aa: ASSSQWGGEQY

clone_size: few
v_call: TRBV24-1
cdr3_aa: ATSDFLGSGRAEATDTQY

clone_size: few
v_call: TRBV29-1
cdr3_aa: SAQTTTYEQY

clone_size: NA
v_call: TRBV29-1
cdr3_aa: SAEDRSGQGNTGELF

clone_size: few
v_call: TRBV6-2/TRBV6-3
cdr3_aa: ASSYGQSVYNEQY

clone_size: NA
v_call: TRBV6-2/TRBV6-3
cdr3_aa: ASTQDREVTGELF

clone_size: NA
v_call: TRBV3-1
cdr3_aa: TSSPGQGTVYEQF

clone_size: NA
v_call: TRBV7-2
cdr3_aa: ASSQTMGDREY